Given below is one TCR beta chain in context. This sample is part of a study of OX40 agonist ivuxolimab in advanced cancers. This CDR3 has 14 residues. Trimming shortened V by 4 bases and J by 0 bases, and 11 bases separated the two germline ends. CDR1 is SGDLS, CDR2 YYNGEE, per germline. Sequenced by immunoSEQ multiplex PCR; TCRdb stores in-frame clones only, minus some. Altogether just under 100,000 clones are present, approximately 94% being singletons, with the ten largest covering about 0.17%. The chain uses TRBV9 and TRBJ2-7; D gene ambiguous. Specimen: CD4+ or CD8+ T cells sorted from blood, collected in a trial of the OX40 agonist ivuxolimab. The source of this sequence is an adult with an advanced solid tumor such as melanoma, head and neck, liver or kidney cancer. CDR3 loop: CASSTEAHSYEQYF. CDR3 nucleotide sequence: TGTGCCAGCAGCACCGAAGCGCACTCCTACGAGCAGTACTTC.